This is a list of T cell receptor beta chains from one sample in a study of CD8+ T cells in alopecia areata. Sequencing was performed with immunoSEQ multiplex PCR; in TCRdb, only in-frame clones are kept and a portion is missing. The repertoire holds 150,000 or so clones, roughly 50% seen once, with roughly 7.5% in the top ten. Source material: CD4+ T cells sorted from blood. These receptors were obtained from a human donor with alopecia areata. The CDR3 runs from the conserved cysteine through the conserved F or W. Fields, in order: V gene, J gene, D gene, clone size, CDR3 DNA, CDR3 protein. The D gene is left open where the match is weak. The listing skips clone size in some rows; elsewhere it reads once, few, many or a size class.

V gene: TRBV4-1; J gene: TRBJ2-5; D gene: .; clone size: .; CDR3 DNA: TGCGCCAGCAGCCAAGACGGGGTGACCCAGTACTTC; CDR3 protein: CASSQDGVTQYF
V gene: TRBV28; J gene: TRBJ1-5; D gene: TRBD1; clone size: .; CDR3 DNA: TGTGCCAGCAGTTTAGAGAAACAGGGGAAGGGCAATCAGCCCCAGCATTTT; CDR3 protein: CASSLEKQGKGNQPQHF
V gene: TRBV29-1; J gene: TRBJ2-1; D gene: TRBD2; clone size: once; CDR3 DNA: TGCAGCGTTAAGCAAGCGGGGGATAATGAGCAGTTCTTC; CDR3 protein: CSVKQAGDNEQFF
V gene: TRBV7-2; J gene: TRBJ1-2; D gene: .; clone size: .; CDR3 DNA: TGTGCCAGCAGCTTAGACACAAACTATGGCTACACCTTC; CDR3 protein: CASSLDTNYGYTF
V gene: TRBV2; J gene: TRBJ2-5; D gene: .; clone size: .; CDR3 DNA: TGTGCCAGCAGCGTCGGGTTCCAAGAGACCCAGTACTTC; CDR3 protein: CASSVGFQETQYF
V gene: TRBV28; J gene: TRBJ2-1; D gene: .; clone size: .; CDR3 DNA: TGTGCCAGCAGTCCCGGGGCGTACGCCGAGCAGTTCTTC; CDR3 protein: CASSPGAYAEQFF
V gene: TRBV11-3; J gene: TRBJ2-1; D gene: .; clone size: .; CDR3 DNA: TGTGCCAGCAGCTTTGGAGCGGAGGGTTACAATGAGCAGTTCTTC; CDR3 protein: CASSFGAEGYNEQFF
V gene: TRBV27; J gene: TRBJ2-1; D gene: .; clone size: .; CDR3 DNA: TGTGCCAGCAGTTCTCTAGCTTCCTACAATGAGCAGTTCTTC; CDR3 protein: CASSSLASYNEQFF
V gene: TRBV15; J gene: TRBJ2-3; D gene: .; clone size: .; CDR3 DNA: TGTGCCACCAGCATTTCCCCAGATACGCAGTATTTT; CDR3 protein: CATSISPDTQYF
V gene: TRBV7-2; J gene: TRBJ2-5; D gene: TRBD2; clone size: .; CDR3 DNA: TGTGCCAGCACCGTTAGCGGGAGGGAACAAGAGACCCAGTACTTC; CDR3 protein: CASTVSGREQETQYF
V gene: TRBV2; J gene: TRBJ2-5; D gene: .; clone size: few; CDR3 DNA: TGTGCCAGCGGTGACAGTTTCCAAGAGACCCAGTACTTC; CDR3 protein: CASGDSFQETQYF
V gene: TRBV5-1; J gene: TRBJ2-7; D gene: .; clone size: .; CDR3 DNA: TGCGCCAGCAGCTTGTTTTTATTAAGGACGGGATCCTACGAGCAGTACTTC; CDR3 protein: CASSLFLLRTGSYEQYF
V gene: TRBV29-1; J gene: TRBJ1-2; D gene: .; clone size: once; CDR3 DNA: TGCAGCGTTGTAAGAGGGGCCAATGGCTACACCTTC; CDR3 protein: CSVVRGANGYTF
V gene: TRBV27; J gene: TRBJ2-7; D gene: .; clone size: once; CDR3 DNA: TGTGCCAGCAGCAGCTGGACCTCCTACGAGCAGTACTTC; CDR3 protein: CASSSWTSYEQYF
V gene: TRBV13; J gene: TRBJ2-1; D gene: TRBD2; clone size: .; CDR3 DNA: TGTGCCAGCAGCCACCTAGCGGGAGCCTACAATGAGCAGTTCTTC; CDR3 protein: CASSHLAGAYNEQFF
V gene: TRBV5-1; J gene: TRBJ2-5; D gene: .; clone size: once; CDR3 DNA: TGCGCCAGCAGCTCCACAGCCGGCACCGAGACCCAGTACTTC; CDR3 protein: CASSSTAGTETQYF
V gene: TRBV9; J gene: TRBJ1-3; D gene: .; clone size: few; CDR3 DNA: TGTGCCAGCAGCGCGGACCTACAGGCCTCTGGAAACACCATATATTTT; CDR3 protein: CASSADLQASGNTIYF
V gene: TRBV2; J gene: TRBJ2-7; D gene: .; clone size: .; CDR3 DNA: TGTGCCAGCAGTCGACCGCGCTCCTACGAGCAGTACTTC; CDR3 protein: CASSRPRSYEQYF
V gene: TRBV29-1; J gene: TRBJ1-2; D gene: TRBD1; clone size: few; CDR3 DNA: TGCAGCGTTACAGGCGGCTACAGGGGAAACTATGGCTACACCTTC; CDR3 protein: CSVTGGYRGNYGYTF
V gene: TRBV2; J gene: TRBJ1-5; D gene: .; clone size: .; CDR3 DNA: TGTGCCAGCAGTCGCAGGGACCTCGACGCCCAGCCCCAGCATTTT; CDR3 protein: CASSRRDLDAQPQHF
V gene: TRBV5-1; J gene: TRBJ2-5; D gene: TRBD2; clone size: .; CDR3 DNA: TGCGCCAGCAGCTTTCAGCGGGAGCGCCAAGAGACCCAGTACTTC; CDR3 protein: CASSFQRERQETQYF
V gene: TRBV2; J gene: TRBJ2-6; D gene: .; clone size: .; CDR3 DNA: TGTGCCAGCAGTTGGGGTGCTGGGGCCAACGTCCTGACTTTC; CDR3 protein: CASSWGAGANVLTF
V gene: TRBV4-2; J gene: TRBJ2-5; D gene: TRBD2; clone size: .; CDR3 DNA: TGTGCCAGCAGCCAAGGGACTAGCGGGAGCGAGACCCAGTACTTC; CDR3 protein: CASSQGTSGSETQYF
V gene: TRBV20-1; J gene: TRBJ2-7; D gene: .; clone size: once; CDR3 DNA: TGCAGTGCTAGCCTAGTGGGCGAGCAGTACTTC; CDR3 protein: CSASLVGEQYF
V gene: TRBV7-9; J gene: TRBJ2-1; D gene: TRBD2; clone size: .; CDR3 DNA: TGTGCCAGCAGCTGGGGACTAGCGGGAGGGCCCACGGATGAGCAGTTCTTC; CDR3 protein: CASSWGLAGGPTDEQFF
V gene: TRBV27; J gene: TRBJ2-7; D gene: .; clone size: .; CDR3 DNA: TGTGCCAGCAGTTCCACAGGAAACGCTTACGAGCAGTACTTC; CDR3 protein: CASSSTGNAYEQYF
V gene: TRBV28; J gene: TRBJ2-2; D gene: TRBD2; clone size: few; CDR3 DNA: TGTGCCAGCAGTTTTCATAGGACTAGCGGGAGGCCAAACACCGGGGAGCTGTTTTTT; CDR3 protein: CASSFHRTSGRPNTGELFF
V gene: TRBV25-1; J gene: TRBJ1-4; D gene: .; clone size: .; CDR3 DNA: TGTGCCAGCAGTTCTCCGGGGAAACTGTTTTTT; CDR3 protein: CASSSPGKLFF